Detailed here is one TCR beta chain. Antigen unknown. This sample was included in a study of cytomegalovirus exposure and HLA in healthy donors. Study conclusions and caveats: Researchers reported that a few CMV-associated chains were confirmed in vitro as CMV antigen-specific. Some TCR beta chains (around 160 of them) were listed as cytomegalovirus-associated.

Only in-frame clones appear in the TCRdb table, and some are missing; sequencing was by immunoSEQ multiplex PCR. The sample lists 260,000 or so clones; around 87% were seen once. Germline CDR1 reads MDHEN; CDR2 reads SYDVKM. The V segment lost 6 bases and the J segment 5 bases; nucleotides outside the gene matches: 14. There are 17 residues in the CDR3. The sample comprised PBMCs. The chain has TRBV28 and TRBJ2-1, with TRBD2 matching over 9 bases. The TCR was taken from a woman between 18 and 29 years old in good health and CMV-seronegative. CDR3 region: CASSSPGSGSRDNEQFF. CDR3 in DNA: TGTGCCAGCAGCTCACCTGGTAGCGGGAGCCGGGACAATGAGCAGTTCTTC.